Each of the 13 T cell receptor beta chains below was sequenced from the same sample in a study of CD8 T cells in Susac syndrome. With random hexamers, 0.5 to 1 ug RNA was reverse transcribed. From the immunoSEQ multiplex PCR reads, TCRdb called clonotypes with MiXCR, one entry per CDR3 protein. Among roughly 180,000 distinct CDR3 sequences listed, just under 95% were seen once. Sequencing was done on a sample of CD4+ T cells from PBMCs. These receptors were collected from a human donor in good health.

V gene TRBV20-1 combines with J gene TRBJ2-7; D perhaps matches TRBD2 (6 bases). CDR3 length: 11 amino acids. In germline, CDR1 is DFQATT, CDR2 SNEGSKA (reference sequence). CDR3 in amino acids: CGGKETYEQYF. CDR3 sequence (DNA): TGCGGCGGGAAGGAAACCTACGAGCAGTACTTC.

The rearrangement links TRBV5-4 to TRBJ1-2, with D tentatively TRBD1 (6 bases). Trimming took 0 bases from V and 5 from J, leaving 8 bases between them. The CDR3 extends over 13 amino acids. The germline V gene encodes CDR1 SGHNT and CDR2 YYREEE (reference sequence). CDR3 loop: CASSLDREYGYTF. The CDR3, as DNA: TGTGCCAGCAGCTTGGACAGGGAATATGGCTACACCTTC.

This chain links TRBV5-6 with TRBJ1-3; possibly TRBD1 for D (6 bases). This CDR3 contains 17 residues. V lost 0 bases, J lost 5 bases, and 18 bases lay in between. The germline V gene has CDR1 SGHDT and CDR2 YYEEEE. CDR3 loop: CASSLAYNREGRNTIYF. The DNA of the CDR3 is TGTGCCAGCAGCTTGGCCTATAACAGGGAAGGGAGAAACACCATATATTTT. The complete variable domain, with remaining parts taken from reference TRBV5-6 and TRBJ1-3, reads DAGVTQSPTHLIKTRGQQVTLRCSPKSGHDTVSWYQQALGQGPQFIFQYYEEEERQRGNFPDRFSGHQFPNYSSELNVNALLLGDSALYLCASSLAYNREGRNTIYFGEGSWLTVV.

This clonotype has only one observation. The rearrangement uses TRBV11-2 and TRBJ2-3; TRBD2 matches at 12 bases. J gave up 4 bases and V 3 bases, and 17 bases lay outside the gene matches. Germline CDR1 is SGHAT and CDR2 is FQNNGV. This CDR3 is 20 amino acids long. CDR3 sequence: CASSFRFGATSGGSADTQYF. The CDR3 DNA reads as TGTGCCAGCAGCTTCAGATTCGGAGCGACTAGCGGGGGTTCGGCAGATACGCAGTATTTT.

The chain joins TRBV4-2 to TRBJ2-5, with 13 bases aligning to TRBD2. The CDR3 runs 16 residues. Trimming took 2 bases from V and 4 from J; bases not matched to a gene: 4. Germline V gives CDR1 LGHNA, CDR2 YNFKEQ. The CDR3 loop is CASSQRTSGGGETQYF. CDR3 coding DNA: TGTGCCAGCAGCCAACGGACTAGCGGGGGAGGAGAGACCCAGTACTTC.

This clonotype was counted once. V and J are TRBV15 and TRBJ2-1; 9 positions agree with TRBD1. The V gene's germline CDR1 is LNHNV and CDR2 YYDKDF (reference sequence). This CDR3 has 16 amino acids. After removal of 0 bases from V and 4 bases from J, the junction contained 4 bases not matched to a gene. DNA for the CDR3: TGTGCCACCAGCAGAGATCCGGGACAGGGTTACAATGAGCAGTTCTTC. Its protein product is CATSRDPGQGYNEQFF. The entire variable domain, with the rest obtained from reference TRBV15 and TRBJ2-1, is as follows: DAMVIQNPRYQVTQFGKPVTLSCSQTLNHNVMYWYQQKSSQAPKLLFHYYDKDFNNEADTPDNFQSRRPNTSFCFLDIRSPGLGDTAMYLCATSRDPGQGYNEQFFGPGTRLTVL.

The CDR3 sequence: CASSLGTPGQFF. The CDR3 DNA sequence: TGTGCCAGCAGCCTCGGGACCCCCGGGCAGTTCTTC. This chain uses TRBV7-9 with TRBJ2-1, with D possibly called TRBD1 or TRBD2 (5 bases each). Germline lookup yields CDR1 SEHNR and CDR2 FQNEAQ (reference sequence). Trimming stripped 5 bases from V and 12 bases from J, with 14 bases between. The CDR3 contains 12 residues. The full variable domain, its missing parts supplied by reference TRBV7-9 and TRBJ2-1, is DTGVSQNPRHKITKRGQNVTFRCDPISEHNRLYWYRQTLGQGPEFLTYFQNEAQLEKSRLLSDRFSAERPKGSFSTLEIQRTEQGDSAMYLCASSLGTPGQFFGPGTRLTVL.

The chain joins TRBV9 to TRBJ2-7, with D maybe TRBD1 (6 bases). The germline CDR1 and CDR2 sequences are SGDLS and YYNGEE. The CDR3 has 13 residues. The germline V and J ends were trimmed by 7 bases and 3 bases, with 14 bases remaining between them. This CDR3 is CASGGRSFYEQYF. As DNA, the CDR3 is TGTGCCAGCGGGGGCCGGTCTTTCTACGAGCAGTACTTC.

The V call is TRBV2, the J call TRBJ1-2; D might be TRBD1 (6 bases). Trimming left V 3 bases short and J 8 bases short, with 13 bases between. CDR1 and CDR2 from the germline V gene are SNHLY and FYNNEI. This CDR3 is built from 13 residues. CDR3 loop: CASSDTNRVGYTF. The CDR3 DNA follows: TGTGCCAGCAGTGACACCAACAGGGTGGGCTACACCTTC.

This clonotype was seen only once. The genes are TRBV20-1 and TRBJ2-7; 7 bases are a match to TRBD1. Germline V gene sequence: CDR1 DFQATT, CDR2 SNEGSKA (reference sequence). V dropped 5 bases and J dropped 2; count of bases not matched to a gene: 6. This CDR3 contains 13 residues. This CDR3 reads CSAARDSAYEQYF. The CDR3 nucleotides are TGCAGTGCTGCAAGGGACAGCGCCTACGAGCAGTACTTC.

The chain employs TRBV27 and TRBJ1-1; D uncertain. Deletions cut 6 bases from V and 6 bases from J, with 14 bases between. CDR1 and CDR2 (germline): MNHEY, SMNVEV (reference sequence). The CDR3 runs 13 residues. CDR3 protein: CASRPTYGAEAFF. In nucleotides, the CDR3 is TGTGCCAGCAGGCCGACATATGGGGCTGAAGCTTTCTTT.

The gene calls are TRBV7-2 and TRBJ1-6; D unresolved. This CDR3 region has 14 residues. The germline gives CDR1 SGHTA, CDR2 FQGNSA. Between the trimmed V and J ends, which lost 1 base and 8 bases, there was a span of 9 bases. The CDR3 bases are TGTGCCAGCAGCTTAGAGGTCCCATATTCACCCCTCCACTTT. This sequence encodes CASSLEVPYSPLHF.

The rearrangement links TRBV7-6 to TRBJ2-3; D ambiguous. V shed 1 base and J shed 0 bases, with 8 bases lying between them. Germline V lookup: CDR1 SGHVS, CDR2 FNYEAQ. The CDR3 length is 15 residues. CDR3 loop: CASSLVTTSTDTQYF. The DNA of the CDR3 is TGTGCCAGCAGCTTAGTGACAACTAGCACAGATACGCAGTATTTT.